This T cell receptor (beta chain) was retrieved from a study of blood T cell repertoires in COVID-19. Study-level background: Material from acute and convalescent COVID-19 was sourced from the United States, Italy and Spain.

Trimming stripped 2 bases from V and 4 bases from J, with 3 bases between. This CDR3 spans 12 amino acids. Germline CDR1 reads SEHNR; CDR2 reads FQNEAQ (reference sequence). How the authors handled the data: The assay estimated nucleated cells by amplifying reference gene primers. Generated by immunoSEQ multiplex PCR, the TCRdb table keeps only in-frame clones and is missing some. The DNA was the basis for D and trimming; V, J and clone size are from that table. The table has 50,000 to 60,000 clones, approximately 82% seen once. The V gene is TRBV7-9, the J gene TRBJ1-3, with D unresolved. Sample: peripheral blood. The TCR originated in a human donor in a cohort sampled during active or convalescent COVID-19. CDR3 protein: CASSLSGNTIYF. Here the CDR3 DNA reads TGTGCCAGCAGCTTATCAGGAAACACCATATATTTT.